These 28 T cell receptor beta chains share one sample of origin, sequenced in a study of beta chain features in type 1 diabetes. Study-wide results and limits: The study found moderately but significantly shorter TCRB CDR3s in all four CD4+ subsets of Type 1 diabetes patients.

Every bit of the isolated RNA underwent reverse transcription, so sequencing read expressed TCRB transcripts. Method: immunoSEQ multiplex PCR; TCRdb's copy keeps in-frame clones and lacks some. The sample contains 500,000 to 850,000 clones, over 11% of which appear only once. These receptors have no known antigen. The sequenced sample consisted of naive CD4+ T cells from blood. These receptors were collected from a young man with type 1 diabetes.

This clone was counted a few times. The DNA for the CDR3 is TGTGCCAGCAGCGTAGACCCCCAGCAGGTCTACGAGCAGTACTTC. Translation gives CASSVDPQQVYEQYF. V is TRBV9 and J is TRBJ2-7; D not resolved. V was cut by 0 bases and J by 3 bases, with 13 bases left in between. Looked up from germline, CDR1 is SGDLS and CDR2 is YYNGEE. This CDR3 has 15 residues.

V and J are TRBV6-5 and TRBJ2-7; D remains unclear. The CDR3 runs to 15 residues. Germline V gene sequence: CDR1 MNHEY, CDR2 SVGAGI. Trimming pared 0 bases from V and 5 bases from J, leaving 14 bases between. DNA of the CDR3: TGTGCCAGCAGTTACTCGGCTAACCCTGCGCACGAGCAGTACTTC. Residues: CASSYSANPAHEQYF.

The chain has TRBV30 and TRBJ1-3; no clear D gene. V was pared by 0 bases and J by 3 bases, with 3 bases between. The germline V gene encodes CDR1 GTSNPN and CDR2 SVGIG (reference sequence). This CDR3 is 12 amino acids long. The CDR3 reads CAWSVFGNTIYF. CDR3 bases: TGTGCCTGGAGTGTTTTTGGAAACACCATATATTTT.

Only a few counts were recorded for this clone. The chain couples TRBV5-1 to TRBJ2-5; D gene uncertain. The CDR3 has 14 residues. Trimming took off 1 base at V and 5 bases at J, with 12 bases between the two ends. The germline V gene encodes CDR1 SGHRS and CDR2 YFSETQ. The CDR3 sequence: CASSLQAVQETQYF. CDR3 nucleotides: TGCGCCAGCAGCTTGCAGGCAGTGCAGGAGACCCAGTACTTC.

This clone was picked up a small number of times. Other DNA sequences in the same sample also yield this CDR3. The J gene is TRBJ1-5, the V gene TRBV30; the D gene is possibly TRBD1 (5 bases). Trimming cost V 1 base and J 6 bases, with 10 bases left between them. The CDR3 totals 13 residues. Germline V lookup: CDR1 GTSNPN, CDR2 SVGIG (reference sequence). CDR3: CAWSGGGAQPQHF. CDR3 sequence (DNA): TGTGCCTGGAGTGGTGGAGGGGCTCAGCCCCAGCATTTT.

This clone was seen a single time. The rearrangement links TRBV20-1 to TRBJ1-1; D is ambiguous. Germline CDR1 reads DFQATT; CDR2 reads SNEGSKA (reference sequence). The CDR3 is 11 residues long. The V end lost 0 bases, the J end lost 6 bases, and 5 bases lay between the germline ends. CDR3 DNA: TGCAGTGCTAGAGATACCCCTGAAGCTTTCTTT. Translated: CSARDTPEAFF.

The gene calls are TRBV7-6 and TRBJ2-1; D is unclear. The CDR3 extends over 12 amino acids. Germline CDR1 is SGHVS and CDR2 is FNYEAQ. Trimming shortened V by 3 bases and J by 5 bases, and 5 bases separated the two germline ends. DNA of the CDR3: TGTGCCAGCAGCTTCCTCGACAATGAGCAGTTCTTC. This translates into CASSFLDNEQFF.

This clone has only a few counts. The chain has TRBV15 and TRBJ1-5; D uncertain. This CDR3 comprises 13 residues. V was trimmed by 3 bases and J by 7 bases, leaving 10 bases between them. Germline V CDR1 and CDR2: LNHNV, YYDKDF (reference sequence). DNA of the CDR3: TGTGCCACCAGCAGTTTAGACCGGCAGCCCCAGCATTTT. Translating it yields CATSSLDRQPQHF.

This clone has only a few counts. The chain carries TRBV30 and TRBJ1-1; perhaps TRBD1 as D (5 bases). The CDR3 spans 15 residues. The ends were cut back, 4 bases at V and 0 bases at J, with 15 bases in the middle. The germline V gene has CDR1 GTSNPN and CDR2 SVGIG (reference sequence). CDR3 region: CAWMMGGTVNTEAFF. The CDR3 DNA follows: TGTGCCTGGATGATGGGGGGAACCGTGAACACTGAAGCTTTCTTT.

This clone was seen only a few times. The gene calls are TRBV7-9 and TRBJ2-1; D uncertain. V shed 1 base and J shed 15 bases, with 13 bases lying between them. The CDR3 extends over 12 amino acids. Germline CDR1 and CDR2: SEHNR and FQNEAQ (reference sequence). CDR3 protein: CASSLEATGRFF. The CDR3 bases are TGTGCCAGCAGCTTAGAGGCCACGGGCAGGTTCTTC.

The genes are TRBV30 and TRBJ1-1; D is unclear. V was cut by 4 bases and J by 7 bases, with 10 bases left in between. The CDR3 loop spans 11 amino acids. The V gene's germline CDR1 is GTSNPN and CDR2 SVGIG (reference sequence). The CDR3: CAWNAFNEAFF. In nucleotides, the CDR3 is TGTGCCTGGAATGCTTTTAATGAAGCTTTCTTT.

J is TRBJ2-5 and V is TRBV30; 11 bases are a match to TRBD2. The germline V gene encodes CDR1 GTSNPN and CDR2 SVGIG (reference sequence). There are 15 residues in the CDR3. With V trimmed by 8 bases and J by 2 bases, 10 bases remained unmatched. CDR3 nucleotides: TGTGCCCTGCAACCGGGACTAGCGGTACAAGAGACCCAGTACTTC. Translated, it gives CALQPGLAVQETQYF.

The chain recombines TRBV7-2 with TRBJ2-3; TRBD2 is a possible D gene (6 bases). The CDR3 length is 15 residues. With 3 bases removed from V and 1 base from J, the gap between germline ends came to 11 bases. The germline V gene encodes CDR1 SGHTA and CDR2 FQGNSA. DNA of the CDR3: TGTGCCAGCAGCTTCAATGGCGGGGGCACAGATACGCAGTATTTT. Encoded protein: CASSFNGGGTDTQYF.

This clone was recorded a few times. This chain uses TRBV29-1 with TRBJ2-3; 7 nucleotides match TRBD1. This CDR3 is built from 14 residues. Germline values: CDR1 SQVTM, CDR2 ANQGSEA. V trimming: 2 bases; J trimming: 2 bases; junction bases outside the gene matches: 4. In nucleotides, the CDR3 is TGCAGCGTTGAACGACAGGGCGACACAGATACGCAGTATTTT. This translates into CSVERQGDTDTQYF.

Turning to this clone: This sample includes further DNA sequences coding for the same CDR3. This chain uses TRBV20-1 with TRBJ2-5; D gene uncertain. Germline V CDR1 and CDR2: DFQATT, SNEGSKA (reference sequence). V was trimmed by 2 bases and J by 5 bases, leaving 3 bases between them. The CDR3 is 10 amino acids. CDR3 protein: CSARRETQYF. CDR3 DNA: TGCAGTGCTAGAAGGGAGACCCAGTACTTC.

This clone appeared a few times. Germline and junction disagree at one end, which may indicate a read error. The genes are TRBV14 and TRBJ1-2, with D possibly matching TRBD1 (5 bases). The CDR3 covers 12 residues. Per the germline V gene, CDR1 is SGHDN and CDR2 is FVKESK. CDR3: CASSQDRDFPLF. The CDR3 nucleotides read TGTGCCAGCAGCCAAGATCGGGACTTCCCCCTATTC.

CDR3 protein: CASSLSAAGIPYNEQFF. The CDR3 nucleotides read TGTGCCAGCAGTTTATCAGCGGCGGGGATTCCCTACAATGAGCAGTTCTTC. The chain employs TRBV27 and TRBJ2-1, with D perhaps matching TRBD2 (6 bases). Trimming stripped 0 bases from V and 2 bases from J, with 14 bases between. Germline V gives CDR1 MNHEY, CDR2 SMNVEV (reference sequence). CDR3 length: 17 amino acids.

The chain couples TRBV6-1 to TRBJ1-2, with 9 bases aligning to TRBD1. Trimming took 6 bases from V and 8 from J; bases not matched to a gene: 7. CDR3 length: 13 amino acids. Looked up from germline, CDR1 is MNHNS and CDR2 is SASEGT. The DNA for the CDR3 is TGTGCCAGCAGCCCTGGACAGGGGCCCGGCTACACCTTC. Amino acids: CASSPGQGPGYTF.

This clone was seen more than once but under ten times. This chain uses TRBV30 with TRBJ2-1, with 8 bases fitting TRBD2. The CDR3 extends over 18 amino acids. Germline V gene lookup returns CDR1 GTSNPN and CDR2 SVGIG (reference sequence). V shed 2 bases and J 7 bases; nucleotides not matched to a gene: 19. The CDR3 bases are TGTGCCTGGAGTCGGCTAGCGGGCCGGATTAGAGGGTTAAATGAGCAGTTCTTC. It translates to CAWSRLAGRIRGLNEQFF.

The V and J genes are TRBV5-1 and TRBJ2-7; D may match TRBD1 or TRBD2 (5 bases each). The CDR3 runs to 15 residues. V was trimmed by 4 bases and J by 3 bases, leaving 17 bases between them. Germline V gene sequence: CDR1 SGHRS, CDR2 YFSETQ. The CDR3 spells CASSHGDPAGYEQYF. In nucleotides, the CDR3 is TGCGCCAGCAGCCATGGGGACCCGGCGGGCTACGAGCAGTACTTC.

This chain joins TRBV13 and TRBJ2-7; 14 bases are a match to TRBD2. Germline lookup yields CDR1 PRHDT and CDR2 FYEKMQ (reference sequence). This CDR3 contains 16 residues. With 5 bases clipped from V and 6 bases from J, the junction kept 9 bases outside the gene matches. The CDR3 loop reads CASSPPRTSGGSEQYF. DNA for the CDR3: TGTGCCAGCAGCCCGCCTCGGACTAGCGGGGGGAGCGAGCAGTACTTC.

Written as DNA, the CDR3 is TGTGCCAGCAGTTTAGGTAGCGCTCGGTACCAAGAGACCCAGTACTTC. It codes for CASSLGSARYQETQYF. J is TRBJ2-5 and V is TRBV27, with D perhaps TRBD2 (5 bases). V gave up 2 bases and J gave up 0 bases, with 13 bases separating them. Germline CDR1 is MNHEY and CDR2 is SMNVEV (reference sequence). The CDR3 consists of 16 residues.

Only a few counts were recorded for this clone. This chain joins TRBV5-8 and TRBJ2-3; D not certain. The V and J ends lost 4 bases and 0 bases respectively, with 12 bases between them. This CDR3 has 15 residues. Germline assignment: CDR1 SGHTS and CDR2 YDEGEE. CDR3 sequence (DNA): TGTGCCAGCAGCCCCCGGGTTTTAAGCACAGATACGCAGTATTTT. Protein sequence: CASSPRVLSTDTQYF.

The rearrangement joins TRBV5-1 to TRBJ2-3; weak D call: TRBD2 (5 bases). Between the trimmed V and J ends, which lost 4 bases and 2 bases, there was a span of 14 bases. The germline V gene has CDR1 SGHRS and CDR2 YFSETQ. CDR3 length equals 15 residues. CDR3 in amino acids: CASSPPGRDTDTQYF. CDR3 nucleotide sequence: TGCGCCAGCAGCCCACCAGGCCGGGACACAGATACGCAGTATTTT.

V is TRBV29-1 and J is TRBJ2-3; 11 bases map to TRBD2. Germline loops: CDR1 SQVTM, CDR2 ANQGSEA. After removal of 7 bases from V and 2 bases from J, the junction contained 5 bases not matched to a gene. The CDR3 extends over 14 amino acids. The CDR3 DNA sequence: TGCAGCGCGCGACTAGCGGGATACACAGATACGCAGTATTTT. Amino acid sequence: CSARLAGYTDTQYF.

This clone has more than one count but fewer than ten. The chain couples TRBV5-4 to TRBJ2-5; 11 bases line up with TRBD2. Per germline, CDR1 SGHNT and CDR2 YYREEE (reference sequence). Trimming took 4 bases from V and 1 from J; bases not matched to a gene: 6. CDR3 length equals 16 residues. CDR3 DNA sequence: TGTGCCAGCAGCCCCGGGACTAGCGGAATCCAAGAGACCCAGTACTTC. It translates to CASSPGTSGIQETQYF.

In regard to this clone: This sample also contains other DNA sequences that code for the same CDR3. The CDR3 nucleotides are TGTGCCAGCAGCTCGGGCCTCAATCAGCCCCAGCATTTT. Translation gives CASSSGLNQPQHF. The J gene is TRBJ1-5, the V gene TRBV7-2; no definite D call. Germline V gene lookup returns CDR1 SGHTA and CDR2 FQGNSA. The CDR3 sequence is 13 residues long. Trimming stripped 4 bases from V and 3 bases from J, with 7 bases between.

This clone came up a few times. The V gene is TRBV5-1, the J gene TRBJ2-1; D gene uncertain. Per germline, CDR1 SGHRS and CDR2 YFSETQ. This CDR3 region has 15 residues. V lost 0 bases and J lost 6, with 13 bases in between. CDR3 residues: CASSLVATTGNEQFF. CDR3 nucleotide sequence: TGCGCCAGCAGCTTGGTGGCCACCACGGGCAATGAGCAGTTCTTC. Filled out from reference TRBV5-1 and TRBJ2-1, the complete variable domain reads KAGVTQTPRYLIKTRGQQVTLSCSPISGHRSVSWYQQTPGQGLQFLFEYFSETQRNKGNFPGRFSGRQFSNSRSEMNVSTLELGDSALYLCASSLVATTGNEQFFGPGTRLTVL.